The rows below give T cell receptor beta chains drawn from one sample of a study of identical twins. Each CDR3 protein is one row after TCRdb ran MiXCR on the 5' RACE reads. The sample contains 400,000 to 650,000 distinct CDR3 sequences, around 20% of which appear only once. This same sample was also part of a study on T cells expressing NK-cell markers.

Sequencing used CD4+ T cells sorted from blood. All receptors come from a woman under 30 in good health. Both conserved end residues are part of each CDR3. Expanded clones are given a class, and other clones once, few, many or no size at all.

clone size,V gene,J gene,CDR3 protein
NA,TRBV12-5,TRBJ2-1,CASGLWAYNEQFF
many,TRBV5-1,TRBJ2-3,CASSSYTDTQYF
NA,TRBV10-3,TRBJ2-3,CATCLAASTDTQYF
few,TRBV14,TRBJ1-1,CASSPRNRGATEAFF
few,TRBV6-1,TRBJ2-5,CASVGGARETQYF
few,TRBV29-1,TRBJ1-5,CSVETGSNQPQHF
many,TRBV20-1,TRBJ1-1,CSARGGGGRTEAFF
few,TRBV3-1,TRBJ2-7,CASSLTRDSHNEQYF
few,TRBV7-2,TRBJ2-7,CASSFRPYSSYEQYF
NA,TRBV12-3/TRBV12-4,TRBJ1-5,CASSPGQGGGQPQHF
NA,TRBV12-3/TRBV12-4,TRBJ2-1,CASSRSGILYNEQFF
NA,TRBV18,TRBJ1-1,CASSPTGGRAEAFF
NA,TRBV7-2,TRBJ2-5,CASSLMTSAETQYF
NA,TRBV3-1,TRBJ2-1,CASSQRGGGFNEQFF
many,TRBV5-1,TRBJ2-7,CASSLARLAGDEQYF
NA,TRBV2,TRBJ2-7,CASSGQGLIYEQYF
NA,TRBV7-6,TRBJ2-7,CASSSTFLGHEQYF
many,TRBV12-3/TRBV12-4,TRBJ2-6,CASSGQESPGANVLTF
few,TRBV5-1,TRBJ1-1,CASSFQHSSNTEAFF
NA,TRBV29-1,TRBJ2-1,CSVVETGNEQFF
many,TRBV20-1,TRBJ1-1,CSASLQGNTEAFF
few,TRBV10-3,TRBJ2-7,CAISEGTGYHEQYF
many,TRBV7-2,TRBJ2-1,CASSTGGARFDNEQFF
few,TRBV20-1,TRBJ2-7,CSARGQAPSYEQYF
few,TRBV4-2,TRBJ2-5,CASSQGTSGRGAQETQYF
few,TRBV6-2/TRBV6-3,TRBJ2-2,CASSFQAGGPPGELFF
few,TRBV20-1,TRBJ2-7,CSASSSREQYF
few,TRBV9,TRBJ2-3,CASSGTSFADTQYF
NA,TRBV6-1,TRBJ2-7,CASQDIAGGPDEQYF
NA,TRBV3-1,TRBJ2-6,CASSQDTKRTGAGANVLTF
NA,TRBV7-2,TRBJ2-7,CASSFGPEGGEQYF
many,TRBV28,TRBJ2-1,CASRPGSVMTNEQFF
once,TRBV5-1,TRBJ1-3,CASSLDEGRRGNTIYF
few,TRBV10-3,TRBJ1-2,CATTGEVYGYTF
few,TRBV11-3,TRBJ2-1,CASSLSGTVNNEQFF
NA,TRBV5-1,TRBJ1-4,CASSSDRANEELFF
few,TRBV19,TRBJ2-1,CASSMAEYNEQFF
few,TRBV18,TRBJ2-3,CASSPPAGVRNLAQYF
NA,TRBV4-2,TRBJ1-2,CASSLPGQGRGYTF
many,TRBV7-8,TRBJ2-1,CASSWWTSGPYNEQFF
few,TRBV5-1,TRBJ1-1,CASSLLGGMGTEAFF
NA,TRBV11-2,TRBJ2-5,CASSREGAQYF
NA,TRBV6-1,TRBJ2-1,CASILIAGVDEQFF
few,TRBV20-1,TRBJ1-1,CSARTGVTAFF
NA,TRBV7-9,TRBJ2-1,CASSPPGIAGEYNEQFF
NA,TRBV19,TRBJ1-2,CASSTGGAYYGYTF
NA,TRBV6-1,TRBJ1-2,CASSPYRGYGYTF